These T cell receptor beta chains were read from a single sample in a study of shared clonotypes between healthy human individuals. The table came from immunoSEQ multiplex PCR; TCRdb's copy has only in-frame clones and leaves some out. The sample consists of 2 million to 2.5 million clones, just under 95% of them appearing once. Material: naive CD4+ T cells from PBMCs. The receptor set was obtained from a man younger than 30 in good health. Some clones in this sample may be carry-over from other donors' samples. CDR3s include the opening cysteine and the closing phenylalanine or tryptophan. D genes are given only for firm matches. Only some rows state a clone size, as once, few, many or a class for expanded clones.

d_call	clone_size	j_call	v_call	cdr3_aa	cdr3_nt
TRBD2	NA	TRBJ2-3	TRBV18	CASSPSGSPDTQYF	TGTGCCAGCTCACCAAGCGGGAGCCCAGATACGCAGTATTTT
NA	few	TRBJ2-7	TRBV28	CASGGRGYEQYF	TGTGCCAGCGGGGGTCGGGGCTACGAGCAGTACTTC
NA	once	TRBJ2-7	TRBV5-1	CASSLSTAYEQYF	TGCGCCAGCAGCTTGTCGACGGCTTACGAGCAGTACTTC
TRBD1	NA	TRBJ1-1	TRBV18	CASVPGTGNTEAFF	TGTGCCAGCGTACCCGGGACAGGGAACACTGAAGCTTTCTTT
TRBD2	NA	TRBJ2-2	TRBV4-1	CASRQAPSGRTGELFF	TGCGCCAGCAGACAAGCCCCTAGCGGGAGAACCGGGGAGCTGTTTTTT
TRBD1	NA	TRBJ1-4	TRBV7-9	CASSLQGAINEKLFF	TGTGCCAGCAGCCTGCAGGGGGCGATTAATGAAAAACTGTTTTTT
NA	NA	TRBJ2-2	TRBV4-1	CASSGRGTGDTGELFF	TGCGCCAGCAGCGGGCGGGGCACAGGGGACACCGGGGAGCTGTTTTTT
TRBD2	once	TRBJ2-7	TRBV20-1	CSADSGEQYF	TGCAGTGCGGATAGCGGGGAGCAGTACTTC
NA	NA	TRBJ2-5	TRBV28	CAGSLTDETQYF	TGTGCCGGCAGTTTAACTGATGAGACCCAGTACTTC
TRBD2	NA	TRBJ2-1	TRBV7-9	CASSSTSGTTYNEQFF	TGTGCCAGCAGCTCTACTAGCGGGACCACCTACAATGAGCAGTTCTTC
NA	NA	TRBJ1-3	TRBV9	CASSPEIREIGNTIYF	TGTGCCAGCAGCCCGGAAATCAGGGAGATAGGAAACACCATATATTTT
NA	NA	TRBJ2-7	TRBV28	CASTSSGYEQYF	TGTGCCAGCACCTCCTCGGGCTACGAGCAGTACTTC
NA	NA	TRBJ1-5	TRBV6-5	CASRQNSNQPQHF	TGTGCCAGCAGGCAGAACAGCAATCAGCCCCAGCATTTT
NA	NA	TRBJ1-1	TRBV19	CASSSDRHPPEAFF	TGTGCCAGTAGTTCCGACCGTCATCCACCTGAAGCTTTCTTT
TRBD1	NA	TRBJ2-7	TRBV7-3	CASSLMGQGTYEQYF	TGTGCCAGCAGCTTAATGGGACAGGGGACCTACGAGCAGTACTTC
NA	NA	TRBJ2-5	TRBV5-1	CASSLVAQTAETQYF	TGCGCCAGCAGCTTGGTTGCGCAAACGGCAGAGACCCAGTACTTC
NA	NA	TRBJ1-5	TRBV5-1	CASSLGLASNQPQHF	TGCGCCAGCAGCTTGGGTTTAGCTAGCAATCAGCCCCAGCATTTT
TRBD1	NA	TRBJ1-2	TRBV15	CATSGARGQGLVYGYTF	TGTGCCACCAGCGGGGCTAGGGGGCAGGGGCTGGTCTATGGCTACACCTTC
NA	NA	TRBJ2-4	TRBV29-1	CSASVLAKNIQYF	TGCAGCGCGTCAGTCCTAGCCAAAAACATTCAGTACTTC
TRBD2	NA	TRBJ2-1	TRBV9	CASSTGTSGINEQFF	TGTGCCAGCAGCACCGGGACTAGCGGGATCAATGAGCAGTTCTTC